The clone carrying this T cell receptor (beta chain) was seen ten or more times. This entry belongs to a study of blood T cells in healthy people across ages. The second PCR ran roughly 7 to 12 cycles with a sample-barcoded 5' primer and J-beta primers. TCRdb reprocessed the 5' RACE reads with MiXCR, giving one entry per CDR3 protein. The table includes about 680,000 distinct CDR3 sequences, 49% detected once. Germline V gene data show CDR1 as LGHDT and CDR2 as YNNKEL (reference sequence). V was shortened by 0 bases and J by 0 bases, with 12 bases between the two germline ends. This CDR3 region has 16 residues.

The rearrangement uses TRBV3-1 and TRBJ2-7; no firm D call. Sequencing was carried out using blood. The sequence was collected from an older woman in good health. The CDR3 loop is CASSQDLATSSYEQYF. The CDR3, as DNA: TGTGCCAGCAGCCAAGACCTGGCAACCAGCTCCTACGAGCAGTACTTC.